The 5 T cell receptor beta chains in this list originate from one sample, sequenced in a study of blood T cell repertoires in COVID-19 (dated by TCRdb to 2018 to 2021). The library was prepared using the immunoSEQ multiplex PCR assay. The immuneACCESS repertoire file appears here via TCRdb, limited to in-frame rearrangements. These files lack a portion of the clones; in checked studies, under half of the deficit traces to unresolved V genes, and the cause of the others is not known. Across this sample there are roughly 200,000 clones, with 88% seen only once. The ten largest clones represent 5.5% to 7% of the sample. Sequencing used peripheral blood. Every receptor here comes from a man between 35 and 55 years old with active or convalescent COVID-19.

The gene calls are TRBV28 and TRBJ2-3; TRBD1 aligns across 8 bases. V shed 9 bases, J shed 7 bases, and the junction held 15 bases outside the gene matches. CDR1 is MDHEN and CDR2 is SYDVKM in the germline V gene. The CDR3 consists of 15 residues. CDR3 sequence: CARNPLDREVNTQYF. CDR3 DNA sequence: TGTGCCAGGAACCCGCTGGACAGGGAAGTGAATACGCAGTATTTT.

This clone occurred once. The rearrangement links TRBV28 to TRBJ1-3, with D perhaps TRBD1 (6 bases). The germline CDR1 and CDR2 sequences are MDHEN and SYDVKM. The CDR3 totals 16 residues. The germline V and J ends were trimmed by 5 bases and 5 bases, with 19 bases remaining between them. The CDR3 bases are TGTGCCAGCAGTATTACAGGGAGTCAATCTCGAAACACCATATATTTT. Protein sequence: CASSITGSQSRNTIYF.

This clone was counted only a few times. V is TRBV20-1 and J is TRBJ2-7, with a tentative D call TRBD1 (5 bases). Germline V gene sequence: CDR1 DFQATT, CDR2 SNEGSKA (reference sequence). CDR3 length: 15 amino acids. The V end lost 3 bases, the J end lost 3 bases, and 18 bases lay between the germline ends. CDR3: CSASRLGDKGYEQYF. The CDR3 region has the DNA TGCAGTGCTAGTCGCCTAGGGGATAAGGGCTACGAGCAGTACTTC.

The chain links TRBV7-2 to TRBJ2-3, with TRBD2 identical over 8 bases. The CDR3 has 16 amino acids. J was trimmed by 1 base and V by 5 bases; bases with no gene match: 8. From germline, CDR1 is SGHTA and CDR2 FQGNSA. CDR3 sequence: CASSIVGGAGTDTQYF. In DNA form, the CDR3 reads TGTGCCAGCAGCATTGTCGGGGGGGCGGGCACAGATACGCAGTATTTT. Supplemented by reference TRBV7-2 and TRBJ2-3, the full variable domain reads GAGVSQSPSNKVTEKGKDVELRCDPISGHTALYWYRQSLGQGLEFLIYFQGNSAPDKSGLPSDRFSAERTGGSVSTLTIQRTQQEDSAVYLCASSIVGGAGTDTQYFGPGTRLTVL.

The chain uses TRBV5-1 and TRBJ2-5; D possibly corresponds to TRBD2 (5 bases). V dropped 0 bases and J dropped 5 bases, with 14 bases sitting between them. The CDR3 contains 15 residues. Looked up from germline, CDR1 is SGHRS and CDR2 is YFSETQ. The CDR3 reads CASSLAGNSGETQYF. The CDR3 nucleotides are TGCGCCAGCAGCTTGGCGGGGAACTCCGGTGAGACCCAGTACTTC.